Below are 29 T cell receptor beta chains sequenced from a single sample in a study of human T cells and chemical hapten exposure. TCRdb reanalysed the RACE reads using MiXCR and keeps one entry per CDR3 protein. The sample lists 100,000 to 150,000 distinct CDR3 sequences; roughly 15% were seen once. Regarding time point: patch test 1, 2 weeks after DPC sensitization. Noted treatment: therapeutic diphenylcyclopropenone sensitization with weekly scalp DPC. The sample here was whole blood, taken in connection with sensitization to the hapten diphenylcyclopropenone (DPC). Receptor source: a man aged 18 to 29 with alopecia areata. Some clones in this sample may be carry-over from other donors' samples.

This chain connects TRBV19 to TRBJ2-5, with D perhaps matching TRBD1 (6 bases). Germline V gene lookup returns CDR1 LNHDA and CDR2 SQIVND (reference sequence). Trimming left V 4 bases short and J 2 bases short, with 20 bases between. The CDR3 has 17 residues. Written as DNA, the CDR3 is TGTGCCAGTAGTAGGATATCACCTGGACAGACGCAAGAGACCCAGTACTTC. It is translated as CASSRISPGQTQETQYF.

This clonotype came up a few times. This chain connects TRBV6-4 to TRBJ2-7; D is perhaps TRBD1 or TRBD2 (5 bases each). Germline values: CDR1 MRHNA, CDR2 SNTAGT. The CDR3 consists of 13 residues. Trimming left V 7 bases short and J 2 bases short, with 12 bases between. The CDR3 region has the DNA TGTGCCAGCATCCCTCGGGGACCCTACGAGCAGTACGTC. Translating it yields CASIPRGPYEQYV.

Only a few counts were recorded for this clonotype. The V and J genes are TRBV11-1 and TRBJ2-5; tentative D call: TRBD2 (6 bases). The V end lost 5 bases, the J end lost 2 bases, and 18 bases lay between the germline ends. This CDR3 is built from 16 residues. Germline CDR1 reads SGHAT; CDR2 reads FQDESV (reference sequence). CDR3 bases: TGTGCCAGCAGCCCAACGTGGAGAGCGGGTCAAGAGACCCAGTACTTC. It is translated as CASSPTWRAGQETQYF.

The DNA for the CDR3 is TGTGCCAGCAGCTTAACCCGTCCTGGGCTCGACACCGGGGAGCTGTTTTTT. Amino acid sequence: CASSLTRPGLDTGELFF. The rearrangement joins TRBV7-3 to TRBJ2-2; D is unclear. CDR3 size: 17 residues. Germline CDR1 and CDR2: SGHTA and FQGTGA. V lost 0 bases and J lost 3, with 14 bases in between.

The genes are TRBV3-1 and TRBJ2-2; D may be TRBD1 (6 bases). The CDR3 is 14 residues long. CDR1 is LGHDT and CDR2 is YNNKEL in the germline V gene (reference sequence). V shed 4 bases and J shed 4 bases, with 10 bases lying between them. CDR3 DNA sequence: TGTGCCAGCAGCCTCCACAGGGCCACCGGGGAGCTGTTTTTT. It encodes CASSLHRATGELFF.

This clonotype showed up many times. The genes are TRBV12-3 or TRBV12-4 and TRBJ1-5; D call uncertain. Trimming pared 5 bases from V and 1 base from J, leaving 6 bases between. The CDR3 has 13 residues. The CDR3 nucleotides are TGTGCCAGCAGTCTCCGGAGCAATCAGCCCCAGCATTTT. The encoded protein is CASSLRSNQPQHF.

The chain employs TRBV7-9 and TRBJ1-5; D is unclear. Germline CDR1 is SEHNR and CDR2 is FQNEAQ (reference sequence). The CDR3 runs 14 residues. V was pared by 4 bases and J by 0 bases, with 7 bases between. The CDR3 DNA follows: TGTGCCAGCAGCTCCGACGGTAGCAATCAGCCCCAGCATTTT. The encoded protein is CASSSDGSNQPQHF.

The table lists this clonotype with many counts. V and J are TRBV28 and TRBJ2-7; D gene unclear. Germline CDR1 reads MDHEN; CDR2 reads SYDVKM. The V end lost 6 bases, the J end lost 2 bases, and 5 bases lay between the germline ends. The CDR3 runs 11 residues. The CDR3 spells CASSVAYEQYF. The CDR3 bases are TGTGCCAGCAGCGTGGCCTACGAGCAGTACTTC.

This clonotype was recorded a few times. V and J are TRBV6-4 and TRBJ2-7, with 7 bases that match TRBD1. Trimming cost V 7 bases and J 3 bases; bases outside gene matches: 12. Germline CDR1 MRHNA, CDR2 SNTAGT. The CDR3 spans 15 residues. This chain's CDR3 is CASTELRTGNYEQYV. CDR3 DNA sequence: TGTGCCAGCACCGAGCTCCGGACAGGCAACTACGAGCAGTACGTC.

CDR3 amino acids: CATSPRGGGAEAFF. CDR3 coding DNA: TGTGCCACCAGTCCCCGGGGAGGTGGAGCTGAAGCTTTCTTT. The gene calls are TRBV24-1 and TRBJ1-1; D gene unclear. V was clipped by 6 bases and J by 6 bases, with 16 bases between them. The CDR3 length is 14 residues. Germline V gene sequence: CDR1 KGHDR, CDR2 SFDVKD.

DNA of the CDR3: TGTGCCAGCAGCGTAGTCAGCAACGGGAGGAATGGCTACACCTTC. It translates to CASSVVSNGRNGYTF. J is TRBJ1-2 and V is TRBV9; D ambiguous. This CDR3 contains 15 residues. Germline values: CDR1 SGDLS, CDR2 YYNGEE. V lost 0 bases and J lost 6, with 15 bases in between.

The V and J genes are TRBV2 and TRBJ2-1; possible D gene TRBD2, 6 bases. The V end lost 7 bases, the J end lost 7 bases, and 17 bases lay between the germline ends. CDR3 size: 14 residues. Germline V lookup: CDR1 SNHLY, CDR2 FYNNEI. CDR3 residues: CASNLRLVSNEQFF. CDR3 DNA sequence: TGTGCCAGCAACTTAAGACTAGTCTCAAATGAGCAGTTCTTC.

The chain is built from TRBV11-2 and TRBJ2-6, with 12 bases matching TRBD1. Losses at the gene ends were 3 bases for V and 3 bases for J; bases not matched to a gene: 9. The CDR3 consists of 19 residues. The V gene's germline CDR1 is SGHAT and CDR2 FQNNGV. DNA for the CDR3: TGTGCCAGCAGCTTCCCACCGGGACAGGGGGCCTTTGGGGCCAACGTCCTGACTTTC. Translating it yields CASSFPPGQGAFGANVLTF.

This clonotype was seen only once. V is TRBV18 and J is TRBJ2-5; D is unclear. Per the germline V gene, CDR1 is KGHSH and CDR2 is LQKENI. This CDR3 comprises 14 residues. Trimming stripped 0 bases from V and 4 bases from J, with 9 bases between. The CDR3 loop is CASSPPARSETQYF. CDR3 bases: TGTGCCAGCTCACCACCGGCCAGGTCAGAGACCCAGTACTTC.

CDR3 loop: CASSSPINTDTQYF. CDR3 in DNA: TGTGCCAGCAGCTCACCTATTAACACAGATACGCAGTATTTT. The V gene is TRBV11-3, the J gene TRBJ2-3; D remains ambiguous. Germline V gene sequence: CDR1 SGHNT, CDR2 YENEEA. With 4 bases removed from V and 2 bases from J, the gap between germline ends came to 10 bases. This CDR3 comprises 14 residues.

This clonotype was recorded many times. J is TRBJ1-1 and V is TRBV12-3 or TRBV12-4; D gene ambiguous. With 6 bases removed from V and 2 bases from J, the gap between germline ends came to 4 bases. This CDR3 contains 11 residues. CDR3 sequence (DNA): TGTGCCAGCAGACCTAACACTGAAGCTTTCTTT. This encodes CASRPNTEAFF.

The sample holds many counts of this clonotype. V gene TRBV29-1 combines with J gene TRBJ1-1, with 8 bases fitting TRBD1. V dropped 5 bases and J dropped 6; count of bases not matched to a gene: 2. The CDR3 consists of 11 residues. Germline CDR1 and CDR2: SQVTM and ANQGSEA. The CDR3 loop reads CSVRTGPEAFF. CDR3 in DNA: TGCAGCGTTCGGACAGGGCCTGAAGCTTTCTTT.

This clonotype was counted between two and nine times. The chain links TRBV29-1 to TRBJ2-3; 8 positions match TRBD1. Germline V gene data show CDR1 as SQVTM and CDR2 as ANQGSEA. J was trimmed by 4 bases and V by 5 bases; bases with no gene match: 8. The length of the CDR3 is 14 residues. CDR3 sequence reads: CSVTGGGAADTQYF. The CDR3 DNA reads as TGCAGCGTTACAGGGGGTGGTGCGGCAGATACGCAGTATTTT.

This clonotype was picked up a small number of times. J is TRBJ1-4 and V is TRBV15; 7 bases agree with TRBD1. The trim removed 5 bases at V and 8 bases at J, leaving 8 bases unmatched. Germline-derived CDR1 and CDR2 are LNHNV and YYDKDF (reference sequence). The CDR3 is 14 residues long. The CDR3 DNA reads TGTGCCACCAGCTTTGCTACAGGGGAAGAAAAACTGTTTTTT. This sequence encodes CATSFATGEEKLFF.

This chain joins TRBV6-5 and TRBJ1-5, with 9 bases matching TRBD1. In germline, CDR1 is MNHEY, CDR2 SVGAGI. Trimming cost V 5 bases and J 0 bases; bases outside gene matches: 8. The CDR3 is 17 amino acids. CDR3 nucleotide sequence: TGTGCCAGCAGTGGGGGACAGGGTGCCTATAGCAATCAGCCCCAGCATTTT. Protein: CASSGGQGAYSNQPQHF.

The chain carries TRBV28 and TRBJ2-7; no definite D call. CDR1 and CDR2 (germline): MDHEN, SYDVKM. The V end was cut by 5 bases, the J end by 2 bases, with 10 bases between. The CDR3 length is 13 residues. The CDR3 here is CASSPLEPYEQYF. The DNA of the CDR3 is TGTGCCAGCAGTCCATTGGAACCCTACGAGCAGTACTTC.

This clonotype was picked up many times. This chain connects TRBV6-6 to TRBJ2-3; D is ambiguous. The germline gives CDR1 MNHNY, CDR2 SVGAGI (reference sequence). V dropped 6 bases and J dropped 0 bases, with 13 bases sitting between them. This CDR3 is built from 15 residues. CDR3 nucleotides: TGTGCCAGCAGCCCCTGGTCACCAAGCACAGATACGCAGTATTTT. This sequence encodes CASSPWSPSTDTQYF.

The chain recombines TRBV10-3 with TRBJ1-2, with D unresolved. Germline CDR1 is ENHRY and CDR2 is SYGVKD. The V gene lost 5 bases and the J gene lost 6 bases, with 16 bases spanning the gap. This CDR3 comprises 14 residues. CDR3 nucleotides: TGTGCCATCAGTCAAAATGACAAAGAGGATGGCTACACCTTC. Its protein product is CAISQNDKEDGYTF.

The chain combines TRBV2 with TRBJ2-1, with 11 positions matching TRBD2. With 5 bases clipped from V and 3 bases from J, the junction kept 3 bases outside the gene matches. Germline V gene sequence: CDR1 SNHLY, CDR2 FYNNEI. The CDR3 totals 15 residues. This CDR3 is CASSYLAGGYNEQFF. In DNA form, the CDR3 reads TGTGCCAGCAGTTATCTAGCGGGGGGCTACAATGAGCAGTTCTTC.

The chain recombines TRBV11-2 with TRBJ2-3, with TRBD2 matching over 11 bases. Germline CDR1 is SGHAT and CDR2 is FQNNGV. Trimming took 5 bases from V and 1 from J; bases not matched to a gene: 5. The CDR3 covers 16 residues. The chain's CDR3 is CASSLGGLAGTDTQYF. The CDR3 nucleotides read TGTGCCAGCAGCCTTGGGGGACTAGCGGGCACAGATACGCAGTATTTT.

This chain connects TRBV18 to TRBJ1-4; D remains unclear. This CDR3 is 14 amino acids long. Trimming shortened V by 2 bases and J by 7 bases, and 11 bases separated the two germline ends. The germline gives CDR1 KGHSH, CDR2 LQKENI. This CDR3 reads CASSPSPGSEKLFF. The DNA of the CDR3 is TGTGCCAGCTCACCAAGTCCGGGGAGTGAAAAACTGTTTTTT.

The chain employs TRBV10-2 and TRBJ1-2; D call uncertain. CDR1 and CDR2 (germline): WSHSY, SAAADI. This CDR3 has 12 residues. V was clipped by 3 bases and J by 4 bases, with 6 bases between them. This CDR3 is CASSDTTYGYTF. DNA for the CDR3: TGCGCCAGCAGTGATACGACCTATGGCTACACCTTC.

This clonotype came up a few times. CDR3 amino acids: CASRDGGNSPLHF. The CDR3 region has the DNA TGTGCCAGCCGGGACGGCGGAAATTCACCCCTCCACTTT. This sequence joins TRBV6-5 and TRBJ1-6; TRBD1 might be the D (5 bases). The CDR3 has 13 residues. V was clipped by 8 bases and J by 7 bases, with 12 bases between them. CDR1 is MNHEY, CDR2 SVGAGI, per germline.

This clonotype occurred a few times. The gene calls are TRBV18 and TRBJ1-1; D remains ambiguous. V gave up 0 bases and J gave up 4 bases, with 9 bases separating them. Per the germline V gene, CDR1 is KGHSH and CDR2 is LQKENI. The CDR3 has 14 residues. The CDR3 reads CASSPPNSITEAFF. The CDR3 region has the DNA TGTGCCAGCTCACCACCGAACAGTATCACTGAAGCTTTCTTT.